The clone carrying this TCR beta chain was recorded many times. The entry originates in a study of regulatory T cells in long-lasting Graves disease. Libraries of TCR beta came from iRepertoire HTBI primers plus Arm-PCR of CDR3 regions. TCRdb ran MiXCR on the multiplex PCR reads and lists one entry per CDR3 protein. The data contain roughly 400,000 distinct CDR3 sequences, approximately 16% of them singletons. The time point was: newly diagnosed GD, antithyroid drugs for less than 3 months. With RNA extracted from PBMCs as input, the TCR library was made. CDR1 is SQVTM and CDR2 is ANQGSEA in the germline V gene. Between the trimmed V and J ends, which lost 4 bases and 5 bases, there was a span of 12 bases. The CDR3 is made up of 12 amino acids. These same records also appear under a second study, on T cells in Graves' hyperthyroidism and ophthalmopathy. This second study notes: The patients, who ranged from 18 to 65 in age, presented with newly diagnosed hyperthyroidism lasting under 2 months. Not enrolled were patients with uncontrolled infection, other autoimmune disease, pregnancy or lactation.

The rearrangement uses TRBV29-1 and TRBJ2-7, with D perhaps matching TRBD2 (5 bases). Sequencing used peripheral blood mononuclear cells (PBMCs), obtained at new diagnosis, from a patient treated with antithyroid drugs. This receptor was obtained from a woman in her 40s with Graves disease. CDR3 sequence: CSVVLANHEQYF. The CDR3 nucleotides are TGCAGCGTTGTTCTAGCCAACCACGAGCAGTACTTC.